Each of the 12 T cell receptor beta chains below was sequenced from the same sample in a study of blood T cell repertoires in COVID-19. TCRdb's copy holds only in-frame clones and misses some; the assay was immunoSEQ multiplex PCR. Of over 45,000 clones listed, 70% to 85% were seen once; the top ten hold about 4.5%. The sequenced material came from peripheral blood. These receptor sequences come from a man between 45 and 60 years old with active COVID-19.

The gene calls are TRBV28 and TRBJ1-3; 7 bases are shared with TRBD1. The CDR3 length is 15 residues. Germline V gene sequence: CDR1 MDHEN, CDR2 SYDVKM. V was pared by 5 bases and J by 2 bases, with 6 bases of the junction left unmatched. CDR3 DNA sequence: TGTGCCAGCAGTGGCGGCACAGGGGCTGGAAACACCATATATTTT. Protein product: CASSGGTGAGNTIYF.

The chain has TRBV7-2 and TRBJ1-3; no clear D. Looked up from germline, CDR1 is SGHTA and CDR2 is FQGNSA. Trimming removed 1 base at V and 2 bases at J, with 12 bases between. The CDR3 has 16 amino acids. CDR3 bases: TGTGCCAGCAGCTTAGTAGCGGAGAGTACTGGAAACACCATATATTTT. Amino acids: CASSLVAESTGNTIYF.

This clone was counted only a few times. CDR3 protein: CASSLGPQGNQPQHF. The CDR3 coding sequence is TGTGCCAGCAGCTTGGGCCCGCAGGGCAATCAGCCCCAGCATTTT. The rearrangement links TRBV5-5 to TRBJ1-5, with no clear D. V was clipped by 0 bases and J by 2 bases, with 9 bases between them. Germline V gives CDR1 SGHKS, CDR2 YYEKEE (reference sequence). The length of the CDR3 is 15 residues.

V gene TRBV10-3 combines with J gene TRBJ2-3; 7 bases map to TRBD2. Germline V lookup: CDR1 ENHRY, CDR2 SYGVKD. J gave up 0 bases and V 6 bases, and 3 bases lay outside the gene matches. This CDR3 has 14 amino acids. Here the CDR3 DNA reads TGTGCCATCAGCGGGGGGACTAGCACAGATACGCAGTATTTT. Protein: CAISGGTSTDTQYF.

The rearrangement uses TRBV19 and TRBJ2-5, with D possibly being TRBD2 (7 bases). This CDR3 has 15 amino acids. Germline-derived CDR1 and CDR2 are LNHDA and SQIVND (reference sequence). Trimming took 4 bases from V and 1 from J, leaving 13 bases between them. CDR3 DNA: TGTGCCAGTAGTACTGACCGGGGGGCCCAAGAGACCCAGTACTTC. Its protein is CASSTDRGAQETQYF.

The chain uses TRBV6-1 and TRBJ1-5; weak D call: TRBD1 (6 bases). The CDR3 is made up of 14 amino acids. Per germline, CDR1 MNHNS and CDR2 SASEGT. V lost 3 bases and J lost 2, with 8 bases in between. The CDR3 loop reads CASSDRGGNQPQHF. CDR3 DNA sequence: TGTGCCAGCAGTGACAGGGGTGGCAATCAGCCCCAGCATTTT.

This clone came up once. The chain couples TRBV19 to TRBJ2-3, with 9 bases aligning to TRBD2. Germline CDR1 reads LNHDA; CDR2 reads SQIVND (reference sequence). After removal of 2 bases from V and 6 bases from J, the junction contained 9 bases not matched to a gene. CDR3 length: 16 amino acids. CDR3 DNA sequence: TGTGCCAGTAGTATAAAACAAGCTAGCGGGGTGGATACGCAGTATTTT. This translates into CASSIKQASGVDTQYF.

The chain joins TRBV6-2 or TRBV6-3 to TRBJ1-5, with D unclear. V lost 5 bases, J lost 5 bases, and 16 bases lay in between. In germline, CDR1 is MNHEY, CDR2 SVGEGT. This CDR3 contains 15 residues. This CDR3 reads CASSAGQPGDQPQHF. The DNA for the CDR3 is TGTGCCAGCAGTGCCGGGCAGCCGGGAGATCAGCCCCAGCATTTT.

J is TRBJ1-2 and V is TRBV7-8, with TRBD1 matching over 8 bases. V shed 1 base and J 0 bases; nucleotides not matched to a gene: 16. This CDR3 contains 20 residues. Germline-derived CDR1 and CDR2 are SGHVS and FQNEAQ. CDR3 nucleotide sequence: TGTGCCAGCAGCTTAGGGGTGTGGGACAGGAAAACCCGAGCTAACTATGGCTACACCTTC. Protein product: CASSLGVWDRKTRANYGYTF.

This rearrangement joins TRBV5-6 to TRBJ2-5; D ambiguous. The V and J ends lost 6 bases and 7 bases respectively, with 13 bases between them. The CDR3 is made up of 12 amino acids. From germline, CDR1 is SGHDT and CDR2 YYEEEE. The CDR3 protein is CASNGPGWTQYF. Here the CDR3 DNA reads TGTGCCAGCAACGGCCCCGGGTGGACCCAGTACTTC.

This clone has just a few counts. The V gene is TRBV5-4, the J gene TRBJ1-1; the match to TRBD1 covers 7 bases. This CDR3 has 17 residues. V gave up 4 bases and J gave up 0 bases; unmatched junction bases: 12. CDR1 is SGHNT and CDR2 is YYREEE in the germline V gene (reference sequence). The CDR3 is CASSPRIRQGMNTEAFF. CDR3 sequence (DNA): TGTGCCAGCAGCCCGCGGATTCGACAGGGAATGAACACTGAAGCTTTCTTT.

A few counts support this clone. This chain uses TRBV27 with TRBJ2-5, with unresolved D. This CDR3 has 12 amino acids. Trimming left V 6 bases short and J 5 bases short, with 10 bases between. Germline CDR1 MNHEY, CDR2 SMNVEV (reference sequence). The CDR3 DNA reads TGTGCCAGCAGAAAAGATAGCGAGACCCAGTACTTC. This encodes CASRKDSETQYF.